Detailed here is one T cell receptor beta chain. These data are taken from a study of T cells in tuberculosis. The junction had 9 bases not matched to a gene; V was cut back by 5 bases and J by 11 bases. This CDR3 contains 13 residues. Per germline, CDR1 GTSNPN and CDR2 SVGIG (reference sequence). Some clones are missing from TCRdb's copy, which holds only in-frame ones; the method was immunoSEQ multiplex PCR. The table includes some 31,000 clones, approximately 93% detected once. This clonotype was sampled from a donor aged 10 to 29 with latent tuberculosis or without tuberculosis infection. The gene calls are TRBV30 and TRBJ1-6, with 7 bases matching TRBD1. The sample was PBMCs. Written as DNA, the CDR3 is TGTGCCTGGGCACTCAGGGGGTTGGCACCCCTCCACTTT. Its translation is CAWALRGLAPLHF.